This TCR beta chain was recorded in a study of regulatory T cells in long-lasting Graves disease. Study-level points and caveats: Comparison showed that persistent patients shared more public clonotypes (about 3,000) than new patients (approximately 870). TCR diversity in persistent Graves' patients was below that of newly diagnosed ones. TRBV28 was favored in persistent disease, as were TRBJ1-2 and TRBJ2-5.

For TCR beta, libraries came from iRepertoire HTBI primers and Arm-PCR of CDR3 regions. TCRdb analysed the multiplex PCR reads with MiXCR anew, one entry per CDR3 protein. This table has about 430,000 distinct CDR3 sequences, around a fifth appearing once. As for this clonotype: As yet, its antigen is unknown.

Regarding time point: persistent/refractory GD, antithyroid drugs over 5 years with positive TRAb. There was RNA extracted from PBMCs, and the TCR library was made from it. Those enrolled as patients came out of an endocrinology department in Xi'an, China. From germline, CDR1 is SGHDN and CDR2 FVKESK. The CDR3 contains 14 residues. The ends were cut back, 1 base at V and 4 bases at J, with 7 bases in the middle. The source of this sequence is a female donor with Graves disease. The chain is built from TRBV14 and TRBJ2-2, with unresolved D. Material: peripheral blood mononuclear cells (PBMCs), obtained when the disease was refractory, from a patient treated with antithyroid drugs. The CDR3 loop is CASSQGGPTGELFF. CDR3 DNA: TGTGCCAGCAGCCAAGGTGGCCCCACCGGGGAGCTGTTTTTT.